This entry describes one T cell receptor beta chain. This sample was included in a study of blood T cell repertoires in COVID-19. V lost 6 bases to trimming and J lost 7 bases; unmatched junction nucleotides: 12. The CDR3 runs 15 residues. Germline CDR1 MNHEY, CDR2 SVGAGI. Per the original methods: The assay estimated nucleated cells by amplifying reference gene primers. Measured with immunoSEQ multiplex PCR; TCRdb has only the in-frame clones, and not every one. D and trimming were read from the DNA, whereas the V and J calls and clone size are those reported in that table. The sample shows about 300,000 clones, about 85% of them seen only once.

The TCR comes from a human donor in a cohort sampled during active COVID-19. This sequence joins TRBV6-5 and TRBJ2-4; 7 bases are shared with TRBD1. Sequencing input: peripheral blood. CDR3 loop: CASRHDRAKVNIQYF. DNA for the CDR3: TGTGCCAGCAGACACGACAGGGCTAAAGTGAACATTCAGTACTTC.